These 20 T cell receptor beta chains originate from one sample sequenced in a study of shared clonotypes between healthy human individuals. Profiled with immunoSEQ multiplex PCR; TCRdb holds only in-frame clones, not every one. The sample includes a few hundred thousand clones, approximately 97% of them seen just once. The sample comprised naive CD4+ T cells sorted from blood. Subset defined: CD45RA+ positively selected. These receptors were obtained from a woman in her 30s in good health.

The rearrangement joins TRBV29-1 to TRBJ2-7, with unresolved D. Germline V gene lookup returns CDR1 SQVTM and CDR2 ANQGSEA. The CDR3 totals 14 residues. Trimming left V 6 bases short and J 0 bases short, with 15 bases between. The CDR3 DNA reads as TGCAGCGTCCTCTCCGGGCTGAGCTCCTACGAGCAGTACTTC. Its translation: CSVLSGLSSYEQYF.

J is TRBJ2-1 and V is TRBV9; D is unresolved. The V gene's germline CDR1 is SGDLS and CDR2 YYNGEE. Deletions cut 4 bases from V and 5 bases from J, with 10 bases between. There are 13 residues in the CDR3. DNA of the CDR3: TGTGCCAGCAGCCTCACTGGAAACAATGAGCAGTTCTTC. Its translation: CASSLTGNNEQFF.

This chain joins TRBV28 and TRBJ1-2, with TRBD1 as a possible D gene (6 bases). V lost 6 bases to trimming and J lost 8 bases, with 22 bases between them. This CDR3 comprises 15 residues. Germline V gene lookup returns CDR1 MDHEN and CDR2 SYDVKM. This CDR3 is CASSIGSRGLGGYTF. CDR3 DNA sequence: TGTGCCAGCAGCATCGGGTCCAGGGGACTTGGGGGCTACACCTTC.

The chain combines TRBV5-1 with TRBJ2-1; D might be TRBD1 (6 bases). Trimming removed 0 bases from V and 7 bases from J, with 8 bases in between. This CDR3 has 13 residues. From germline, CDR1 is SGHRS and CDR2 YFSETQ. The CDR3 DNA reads TGCGCCAGCAGCTTGGACAGGGCGAATGAGCAGTTCTTC. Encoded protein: CASSLDRANEQFF.

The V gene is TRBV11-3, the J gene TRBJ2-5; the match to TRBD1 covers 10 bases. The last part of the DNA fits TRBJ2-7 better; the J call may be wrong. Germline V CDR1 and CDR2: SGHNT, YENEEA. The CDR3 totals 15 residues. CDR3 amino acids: CASSLGQGAAGEQYF. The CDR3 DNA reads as TGTGCCAGCAGCTTAGGACAGGGGGCCGCCGGCGAGCAGTACTTC.

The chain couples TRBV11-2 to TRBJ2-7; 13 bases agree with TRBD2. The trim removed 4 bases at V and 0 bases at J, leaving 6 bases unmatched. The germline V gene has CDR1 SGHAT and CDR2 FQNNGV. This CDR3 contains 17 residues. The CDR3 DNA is TGTGCCAGCAGCTCCCGGACTAGCGGGAGAAGCTCCTACGAGCAGTACTTC. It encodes CASSSRTSGRSSYEQYF.

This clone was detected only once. The CDR3 region has the DNA TGTGCCAGCAGCTTAGCCGAATACAATGAGCAGTTCTTC. It encodes CASSLAEYNEQFF. The J gene is TRBJ2-1, the V gene TRBV7-9; D is unclear. Per the germline V gene, CDR1 is SEHNR and CDR2 is FQNEAQ (reference sequence). V lost 0 bases to trimming and J lost 4 bases, with 4 bases between them. The CDR3 loop spans 13 amino acids.

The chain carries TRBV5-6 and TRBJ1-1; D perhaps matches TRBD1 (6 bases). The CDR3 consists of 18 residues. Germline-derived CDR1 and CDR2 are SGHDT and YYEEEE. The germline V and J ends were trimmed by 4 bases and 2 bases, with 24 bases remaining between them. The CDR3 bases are TGTGCCAGCAGCCCCAGGTTGTTCGGGGGCGGGCGTAACACTGAAGCTTTCTTT. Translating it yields CASSPRLFGGGRNTEAFF.

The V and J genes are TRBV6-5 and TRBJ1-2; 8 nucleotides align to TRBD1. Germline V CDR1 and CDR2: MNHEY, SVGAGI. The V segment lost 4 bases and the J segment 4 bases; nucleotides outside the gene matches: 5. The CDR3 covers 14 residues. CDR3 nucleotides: TGTGCCAGCAGTTCCGGACAGGGCACCTATGGCTACACCTTC. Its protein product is CASSSGQGTYGYTF.

This chain's CDR3 is CASSSMESPRRNTEAFF. CDR3 DNA sequence: TGTGCCAGTAGTTCAATGGAGTCCCCTAGAAGGAACACTGAAGCTTTCTTT. The chain recombines TRBV19 with TRBJ1-1, with D uncertain. Germline loops: CDR1 LNHDA, CDR2 SQIVND (reference sequence). Trimming removed 5 bases at V and 1 base at J, with 20 bases between. CDR3 length: 17 residues.

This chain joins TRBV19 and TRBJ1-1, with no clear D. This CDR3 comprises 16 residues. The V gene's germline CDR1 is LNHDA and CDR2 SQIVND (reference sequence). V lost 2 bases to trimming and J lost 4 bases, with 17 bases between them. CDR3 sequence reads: CASSIRVSDSGTEAFF. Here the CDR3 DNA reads TGTGCCAGTAGTATAAGGGTATCGGACTCGGGCACTGAAGCTTTCTTT.

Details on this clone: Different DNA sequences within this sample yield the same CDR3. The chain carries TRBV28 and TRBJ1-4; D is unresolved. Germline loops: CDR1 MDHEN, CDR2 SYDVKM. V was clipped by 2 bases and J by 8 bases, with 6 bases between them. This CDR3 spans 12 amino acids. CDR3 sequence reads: CASSLVREKLFF. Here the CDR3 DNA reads TGTGCCAGCAGTTTAGTGAGGGAAAAACTGTTTTTT.

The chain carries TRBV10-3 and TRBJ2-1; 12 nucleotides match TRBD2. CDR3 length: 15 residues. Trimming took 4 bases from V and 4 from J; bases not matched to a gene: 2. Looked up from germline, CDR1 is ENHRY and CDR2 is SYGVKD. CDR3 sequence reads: CAISGTSGAYNEQFF. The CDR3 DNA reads TGTGCCATCAGTGGGACTAGCGGGGCATACAATGAGCAGTTCTTC.

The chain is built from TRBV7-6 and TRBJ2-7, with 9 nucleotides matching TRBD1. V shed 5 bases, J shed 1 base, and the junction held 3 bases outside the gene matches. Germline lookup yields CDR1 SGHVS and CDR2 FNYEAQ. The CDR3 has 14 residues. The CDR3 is CASSTGGLSYEQYF. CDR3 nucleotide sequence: TGTGCCAGCAGCACAGGGGGCCTATCCTACGAGCAGTACTTC.

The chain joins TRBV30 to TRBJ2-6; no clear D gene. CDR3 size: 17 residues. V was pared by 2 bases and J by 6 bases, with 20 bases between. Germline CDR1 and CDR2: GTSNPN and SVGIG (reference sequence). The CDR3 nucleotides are TGTGCCTGGAGTACCAAAACAACAACCCAAATGGCCAACGTCCTGACTTTC. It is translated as CAWSTKTTTQMANVLTF.

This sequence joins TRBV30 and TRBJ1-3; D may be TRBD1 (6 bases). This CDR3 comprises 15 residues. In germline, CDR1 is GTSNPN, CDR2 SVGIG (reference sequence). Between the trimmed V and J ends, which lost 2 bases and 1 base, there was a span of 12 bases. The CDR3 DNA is TGTGCCTGGAGTTCCGGGGGCTTATCTGGAAACACCATATATTTT. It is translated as CAWSSGGLSGNTIYF. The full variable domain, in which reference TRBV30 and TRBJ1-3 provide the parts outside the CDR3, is SQTIHQWPATLVQPVGSPLSLECTVEGTSNPNLYWYRQAAGRGLQLLFYSVGIGQISSEVPQNLSASRPQDRQFILSSKKLLLSDSGFYLCAWSSGGLSGNTIYFGEGSWLTVV.

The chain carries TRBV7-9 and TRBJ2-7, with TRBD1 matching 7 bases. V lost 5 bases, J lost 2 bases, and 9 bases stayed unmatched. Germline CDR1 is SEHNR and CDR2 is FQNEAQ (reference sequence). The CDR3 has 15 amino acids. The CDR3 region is CASSPPDRRAYEQYF. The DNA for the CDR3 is TGTGCCAGCAGCCCACCGGACAGGCGCGCCTACGAGCAGTACTTC.

This CDR3 reads CASSSVAGVNNEQFF. The CDR3 bases are TGTGCCAGCAGTTCCGTAGCGGGAGTAAATAATGAGCAGTTCTTC. The V and J genes are TRBV28 and TRBJ2-1, with 9 bases fitting TRBD2. Germline V lookup: CDR1 MDHEN, CDR2 SYDVKM. This CDR3 comprises 15 residues. The trim removed 4 bases at V and 7 bases at J, leaving 8 bases unmatched.

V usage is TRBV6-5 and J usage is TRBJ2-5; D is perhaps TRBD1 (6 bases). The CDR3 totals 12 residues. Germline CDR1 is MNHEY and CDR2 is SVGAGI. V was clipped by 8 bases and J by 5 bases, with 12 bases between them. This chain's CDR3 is CASQDQGETQYF. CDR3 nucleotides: TGTGCCAGCCAGGACCAGGGGGAGACCCAGTACTTC.

The CDR3 reads CATSSREVGKNIQYF. CDR3 in DNA: TGTGCCACCAGCAGTCGGGAAGTCGGCAAAAACATTCAGTACTTC. The V gene is TRBV15, the J gene TRBJ2-4; D is possibly TRBD2 (5 bases). Trimming left V 3 bases short and J 3 bases short, with 12 bases between. Germline V gene lookup returns CDR1 LNHNV and CDR2 YYDKDF (reference sequence). This CDR3 is built from 15 residues.